This is a list of T cell receptor beta chains from one sample in a study of cytomegalovirus exposure and HLA in healthy donors. Generated by immunoSEQ multiplex PCR, the TCRdb table keeps only in-frame clones and is missing some. The profile covers around 210,000 clones, with around 75% appearing a single time and around 0.4% taken by the ten largest. Sequences were obtained from PBMCs. The receptors were sampled from a male donor in good health and CMV-seropositive. Both conserved end residues are part of each CDR3. D genes are given only for firm matches. Where a row states a size, it is once, few, many or the class of an expanded clone; other rows omit it.

clone_size	j_call	d_call	v_call	cdr3_nt	cdr3_aa
.	TRBJ2-4	.	TRBV30	TGTGCCTGGAGTGCCTCCAGCAAAAACATTCAGTACTTC	CAWSASSKNIQYF
.	TRBJ2-5	.	TRBV5-5	TGTGCCAGCAGCTTGGGGGGGGAAGAGACCCAGTACTTC	CASSLGGEETQYF
.	TRBJ2-2	.	TRBV7-3	TGTGCCAGCAGCCCATACTCGAACACCGGGGAGCTGTTTTTT	CASSPYSNTGELFF
.	TRBJ2-7	TRBD2	TRBV7-9	TGTGCCAGCAGCCGATTCACTAGCGGGGGCCTCTACGAGCAGTACTTC	CASSRFTSGGLYEQYF
.	TRBJ2-1	.	TRBV4-3	TGCGCCAGCAGCCCAGAGACAGCGTACAATGAGCAGTTCTTC	CASSPETAYNEQFF
.	TRBJ1-2	TRBD1	TRBV5-1	TGCGCCAGCAGCCCACCGACAGGGGGCCAGGGCTACACCTTC	CASSPPTGGQGYTF
.	TRBJ2-5	TRBD2	TRBV6-1	TGTGCCAGCAGCCGGACTAGCGCCTATCAAGAGACCCAGTACTTC	CASSRTSAYQETQYF
.	TRBJ2-3	.	TRBV19	TGTGCCAGCCAGTTGGCGGGGCCAGATACGCAGTATTTT	CASQLAGPDTQYF
.	TRBJ2-7	.	TRBV6-5	TGTGCCAGCACCGGTTCTGTACACGAGCAGTACTTC	CASTGSVHEQYF
.	TRBJ1-5	.	TRBV7-9	TGTGCCAGCAGCTTAGACAGGAATCAGCCCCAGCATTTT	CASSLDRNQPQHF
.	TRBJ1-2	.	TRBV9	TGTGCCAGCAGCGTAGAGGGACATAACTTTTATGGCTACACCTTC	CASSVEGHNFYGYTF
.	TRBJ2-5	.	TRBV6-8	TGTGCCAGCAGTTACCGGTCCAGGGGGGACCAAGAGACCCAGTACTTC	CASSYRSRGDQETQYF
.	TRBJ1-5	.	TRBV21-1	TGTGCCAGCAGCAAAGCGCGACAGCTGAGCAATCAGCCCCAGCATTTT	CASSKARQLSNQPQHF
.	TRBJ1-2	.	TRBV4-2	TGTGCCAGCAGTCCCACTAGGGAAGGAAACTATGGCTACACCTTC	CASSPTREGNYGYTF
.	TRBJ1-2	.	TRBV7-2	TGTGCCAGCAGCGCCGGAGGGTATGGTGGTGGCTACACCTTC	CASSAGGYGGGYTF
.	TRBJ2-5	TRBD1	TRBV25-1	TGTGCCAGCAGTGGGTCCCGGGACAGGGCCAGGGGGACCCAGTACTTC	CASSGSRDRARGTQYF
.	TRBJ2-7	.	TRBV12-2	TGTGCAAGTCGCTTCTCCATGCTAGCGGGAGCCTACGAGCAGTACTTC	CASRFSMLAGAYEQYF
.	TRBJ2-1	TRBD2	TRBV25-1	TGTGCCAGTTCCAACTCGGGAGGGCCGAATGAGCAGTTCTTC	CASSNSGGPNEQFF
once	TRBJ2-7	.	TRBV27	TGTGCCAGCAGTTTAATAACAGGGTACGCCTACGAGCAGTACTTC	CASSLITGYAYEQYF
.	TRBJ2-4	TRBD1	TRBV27	TGTGCCAGCAGTTCGCAGGGGGCCGGCAAAAACATTCAGTACTTC	CASSSQGAGKNIQYF
once	TRBJ2-3	.	TRBV19	TGTGCCAGTAGTATGACATCTAGCACAGATACGCAGTATTTT	CASSMTSSTDTQYF
.	TRBJ2-2	.	TRBV5-1	TGCGCCAGCAGCTTAATGGCGGGACTGACCGGGGAGCTGTTTTTT	CASSLMAGLTGELFF
few	TRBJ2-1	TRBD1	TRBV7-3	TGTGCCAGCAGCTTAGGGACAGGGTTAGGTGAGCAGTTCTTC	CASSLGTGLGEQFF
few	TRBJ2-7	TRBD1	TRBV11-2	TGTGCCAGCAGCTTTGCGGGACAGGGCTCCTCCTACGAGCAGTACTTC	CASSFAGQGSSYEQYF
.	TRBJ2-1	.	TRBV25-1	TGTGCCAGCAGCGGGGGTCGCTCCTACAATGAGCAGTTCTTC	CASSGGRSYNEQFF
.	TRBJ2-7	.	TRBV4-1	TGCGCCAGCAGCCCCCTCCGAGCGAACGAGCAGTACTTC	CASSPLRANEQYF
.	TRBJ2-7	.	TRBV21-1	TGTGCCAGCAGCAAAGGGCACAGGGGGACGACTAAGGAGCAGTACTTC	CASSKGHRGTTKEQYF
.	TRBJ2-7	TRBD2	TRBV7-2	TGTGCCAGCAGATTCGGGGCTAGCGGGAACTACGAGCAGTACTTC	CASRFGASGNYEQYF
.	TRBJ2-1	TRBD2	TRBV10-3	TGTGCCATCAGGCACAGCGGGAGTTTAGACAATGAGCAGTTCTTC	CAIRHSGSLDNEQFF
.	TRBJ1-5	.	TRBV27	TGTGCCAGCAGTTTAGAGAGGGGGAGCAATCAGCCCCAGCATTTT	CASSLERGSNQPQHF
.	TRBJ1-2	.	TRBV5-1	TGCGCCAGCAGCTTGGACCAGAACTATGGCTACACCTTC	CASSLDQNYGYTF
.	TRBJ2-3	TRBD2	TRBV9	TGTGCCAGCAGCTCCCGGACTAGCAGAGGTACGGGGGATACGCAGTATTTT	CASSSRTSRGTGDTQYF
.	TRBJ2-7	TRBD2	TRBV7-8	TGTGCCAGCAGCCCGGGGACTAGCGAGTACGGCGAGCAGTACTTC	CASSPGTSEYGEQYF
.	TRBJ1-2	.	TRBV6-5	TGTGCCACCCGGGACTTCTTATATGGCTACACCTTC	CATRDFLYGYTF
few	TRBJ1-4	TRBD1	TRBV5-1	TGCGCCAGCGGGGAAACAGGGGGTGAAAAACTGTTTTTT	CASGETGGEKLFF
.	TRBJ2-7	TRBD2	TRBV15	TGTGCCACCAGCAGAGGCCGGACTAGCCCTTCCGAGCAGTACTTC	CATSRGRTSPSEQYF
.	TRBJ1-1	.	TRBV6-5	TGTGCCAGCAGTTACGACACGAGGAACACTGAAGCTTTCTTT	CASSYDTRNTEAFF
.	TRBJ2-7	TRBD2	TRBV5-4	TGTGCCAGCAGCAGGTCAACTAGCGGGAGGGAAAGCGAGCAGTACTTC	CASSRSTSGRESEQYF
.	TRBJ2-1	.	TRBV6-6	TGTGCCAGCAACCCCCCTGGCGGTGAGCAGTTCTTC	CASNPPGGEQFF
few	TRBJ2-1	TRBD2	TRBV5-1	TGCGCCAGCAGCCCTGGGGGTACTAGCGGGGCTAATGAGCAGTTCTTC	CASSPGGTSGANEQFF
.	TRBJ1-5	.	TRBV28	TGTGCCAGCAGTTTAAACGGGGTGGTTCAGCCCCAGCATTTT	CASSLNGVVQPQHF
.	TRBJ1-1	TRBD1	TRBV5-1	TGCGCCAGCAGCCCAACGACAGGGCAGGCGGCTTTCTTT	CASSPTTGQAAFF
.	TRBJ1-2	.	TRBV6-6	TGTGCCAGCAGACAGGCGACCTATGGCTACACCTTC	CASRQATYGYTF
.	TRBJ2-7	TRBD1	TRBV6-5	TGTGCCAGCAGCTCTCTTGGACAGGGGATCGACGAGCCGTACTTC	CASSSLGQGIDEPYF
.	TRBJ1-4	.	TRBV7-2	TGTGCCAGCAGCAGACAGGTATCGAATGAAAAACTGTTTTTT	CASSRQVSNEKLFF
.	TRBJ2-3	TRBD2	TRBV7-2	TGTGCCAGCAGCTTGGGACTAGCGGCAGATACGCAGTATTTT	CASSLGLAADTQYF
.	TRBJ1-5	.	TRBV6-1	TGTGCCAGCTGTACTGACAGGTCTTTGCAGCCCCAGCATTTT	CASCTDRSLQPQHF
.	TRBJ2-7	TRBD1	TRBV30	TGTGCCTGGGATCCGGGACAGGGGAGGAACGAGCAGTACTTC	CAWDPGQGRNEQYF
.	TRBJ1-1	TRBD1	TRBV5-8	TGTGCCAGCAGCTTGTCAGGGGGGACTGAAGCTTTCTTT	CASSLSGGTEAFF
.	TRBJ2-7	TRBD1	TRBV9	TGTGCCAGCAGCGCTATGACAGGGGGCGAGCAGTACTTC	CASSAMTGGEQYF
.	TRBJ2-5	TRBD1	TRBV15	TGTGCCACCAGCAGAGTAACAGGGGGAGGCCAAGAGACCCAGTACTTC	CATSRVTGGGQETQYF